Following are 18 T cell receptor beta chains from one sample sequenced in a study of T cell responses to AZD1222 COVID-19 vaccine. Assay: immunoSEQ multiplex PCR; the TCRdb copy retains only in-frame clones and omits some. The table lists some 190,000 clones, 80% to 95% of them singletons, with 1.5% to 2% in the top ten. This material consisted of peripheral blood, taken 28 days after the second AZD1222 dose. These receptors all come from an adult who received the AZD1222 COVID-19 vaccine.

The J gene is TRBJ2-1, the V gene TRBV3-1 (or the pseudogene TRBV3-2); 9 bases line up with TRBD1. Looked up from germline, CDR1 is LGHDT and CDR2 is YNNKEL (reference sequence). CDR3 size: 20 residues. The V and J ends lost 0 bases and 5 bases, in that order; junction bases with no gene match: 17. The CDR3 region has the DNA TGTGCCAGCAGCCAAGAGTCCGGCATAACATACAGGGGGCGCGACAATGAGCAGTTCTTC. It encodes CASSQESGITYRGRDNEQFF.

V and J are TRBV3-1 (or the pseudogene TRBV3-2) and TRBJ2-7, with D perhaps matching TRBD1 (6 bases). There are 14 residues in the CDR3. V lost 4 bases and J lost 5, with 15 bases in between. The germline gives CDR1 LGHDT, CDR2 YNNKEL (reference sequence). The CDR3 coding sequence is TGTGCCAGCAGCCGATTGACAGGTGGGGACGAGCAGTACTTC. Its translation is CASSRLTGGDEQYF.

The rearrangement uses TRBV2 and TRBJ2-3, with D possibly being TRBD1 (6 bases). This CDR3 comprises 12 residues. In germline, CDR1 is SNHLY, CDR2 FYNNEI. V dropped 5 bases and J dropped 4 bases, with 7 bases sitting between them. The CDR3: CASSKGADTQYF. The CDR3 DNA reads TGTGCCAGCAGTAAGGGGGCAGATACGCAGTATTTT.

CDR3 DNA sequence: TGTGCCAGCAGCAAAGGTTCCGGGCCCAAAAACATTCAGTACTTC. It is translated as CASSKGSGPKNIQYF. The chain carries TRBV21-1 and TRBJ2-4. TRBV21-1 is a pseudogene. The CDR3 has 15 residues.

This CDR3 reads CASSWTGTGELFF. CDR3 in DNA: TGTGCCAGCAGTTGGACCGGTACCGGGGAGCTGTTTTTT. This chain uses TRBV3-1 (or the pseudogene TRBV3-2) with TRBJ2-2; no clear D. Germline lookup yields CDR1 LGHDT and CDR2 YNNKEL (reference sequence). The CDR3 loop spans 13 amino acids. V dropped 6 bases and J dropped 5 bases, with 10 bases sitting between them.

The chain is built from TRBV5-1 and TRBJ2-2, with 8 bases matching TRBD1. The CDR3 contains 16 residues. Per the germline V gene, CDR1 is SGHRS and CDR2 is YFSETQ. V lost 0 bases and J lost 5; bases outside the gene matches: 6. The DNA for the CDR3 is TGCGCCAGCAGCTTGGGCCAGGGGGCAGGGACCGGGGAGCTGTTTTTT. Translation gives CASSLGQGAGTGELFF.

This clone was observed a single time. The chain recombines TRBV15 with TRBJ2-2; 8 bases are shared with TRBD1. Germline trimming cut 0 bases from V and 3 bases from J; bases unmatched to any gene: 9. The CDR3 extends over 18 amino acids. Germline CDR1 is LNHNV and CDR2 is YYDKDF (reference sequence). The CDR3 protein is CATSRDYGVGQDTGELFF. CDR3 nucleotides: TGTGCCACCAGCAGAGATTACGGGGTGGGACAGGACACCGGGGAGCTGTTTTTT.

This clone was recorded a few times. This chain connects TRBV28 to TRBJ1-1; D is possibly TRBD1 (6 bases). This CDR3 has 14 residues. Germline V lookup: CDR1 MDHEN, CDR2 SYDVKM. Trimming cost V 3 bases and J 1 base, with 9 bases left between them. The CDR3 nucleotides read TGTGCCAGCAGTTTGACAGGCCCGAACACTGAAGCTTTCTTT. Its protein product is CASSLTGPNTEAFF.

This clone has a single count. This rearrangement joins TRBV6-1 to TRBJ1-2; TRBD1 matches 10 bases. V was clipped by 4 bases and J by 5 bases; unmatched bases: 10. The CDR3 contains 16 residues. Germline assignment: CDR1 MNHNS and CDR2 SASEGT. The CDR3 reads CASSAREGQGRYGYTF. The DNA for the CDR3 is TGTGCCAGCAGTGCCAGAGAGGGACAGGGGAGATATGGCTACACCTTC.

The chain has TRBV14 and TRBJ1-2; tentative D call: TRBD1 (6 bases). The germline V gene has CDR1 SGHDN and CDR2 FVKESK. With 2 bases removed from V and 5 bases from J, the gap between germline ends came to 9 bases. This CDR3 has 13 amino acids. The CDR3 spells CASSQKGGYGYTF. As DNA, the CDR3 is TGTGCCAGCAGCCAAAAGGGGGGTTATGGCTACACCTTC. Full variable domain (remainder filled in from reference TRBV14 and TRBJ1-2): EAGVTQFPSHSVIEKGQTVTLRCDPISGHDNLYWYRRVMGKEIKFLLHFVKESKQDESGMPNNRFLAERTGGTYSTLKVQPAELEDSGVYFCASSQKGGYGYTFGSGTRLTVV.

V gene TRBV6-2 or TRBV6-3 combines with J gene TRBJ1-5; a possible D gene is TRBD1 (6 bases). This CDR3 has 13 amino acids. Germline loops: CDR1 MNHEY, CDR2 SVGEGT. Trimming took 5 bases from V and 5 from J, leaving 10 bases between them. The CDR3 loop is CASSRKGDQPQHF. The CDR3 DNA reads as TGTGCCAGCAGTCGTAAGGGGGATCAGCCCCAGCATTTT.

The chain combines TRBV6-1 with TRBJ2-7, with 7 nucleotides matching TRBD1. CDR1 is MNHNS, CDR2 SASEGT, per germline. The CDR3 extends over 16 amino acids. J gave up 4 bases and V 4 bases, and 13 bases lay outside the gene matches. CDR3 in amino acids: CASSGPGQRIIYEQYF. CDR3 nucleotides: TGTGCCAGCAGTGGGCCGGGACAGAGGATAATTTACGAGCAGTACTTC.

The chain links TRBV7-2 to TRBJ2-1, with unresolved D. CDR1 is SGHTA and CDR2 is FQGNSA in the germline V gene. The CDR3 length is 13 residues. Trimming pared 1 base from V and 10 bases from J, leaving 11 bases between. The CDR3 coding sequence is TGTGCCAGCAGCTTAGGCGGAAGCAGAGAGCAGTTCTTC. Its protein is CASSLGGSREQFF.

This rearrangement joins TRBV7-3 to TRBJ2-5, with D possibly being TRBD1 (6 bases). With 4 bases removed from V and 2 bases from J, the gap between germline ends came to 11 bases. Looked up from germline, CDR1 is SGHTA and CDR2 is FQGTGA. The CDR3 has 14 residues. CDR3 nucleotide sequence: TGTGCCAGCAGCTCCGGACAGAATCAAGAGACCCAGTACTTC. Translated, it gives CASSSGQNQETQYF.

The sample holds one count of this clone. The chain combines TRBV9 with TRBJ2-5, with D possibly called TRBD1 or TRBD2 (6 bases each). CDR1 and CDR2 (germline): SGDLS, YYNGEE. CDR3 length: 13 residues. V lost 6 bases and J 4 bases, leaving 13 bases between the germline ends. CDR3: CASTGAEGETQYF. Here the CDR3 DNA reads TGTGCCAGCACGGGGGCTGAAGGAGAGACCCAGTACTTC.

The chain employs TRBV7-3 and TRBJ2-2; 7 nucleotides align to TRBD2. V lost 3 bases to trimming and J lost 9 bases; unmatched junction nucleotides: 4. This CDR3 has 13 amino acids. The germline CDR1 and CDR2 sequences are SGHTA and FQGTGA. CDR3 DNA sequence: TGTGCCAGCAGCTTCGGGGGGAACCGGGAGCTGTTTTTT. This sequence encodes CASSFGGNRELFF.

The chain uses TRBV12-3 or TRBV12-4 and TRBJ2-1; possible D gene TRBD2, 6 bases. Trimming stripped 8 bases from V and 8 bases from J, with 16 bases between. The CDR3 has 13 residues. In DNA form, the CDR3 reads TGTGCCAGCTGGATCGGGGGAGGCTATGAGCAGTTCTTC. Translated: CASWIGGGYEQFF.

A single count supports this clone. The chain uses TRBV6-5 and TRBJ1-2; D possibly corresponds to TRBD1 (5 bases). This CDR3 comprises 13 residues. CDR1 and CDR2 from the germline V gene are MNHEY and SVGAGI. V was cut by 6 bases and J by 4 bases, with 12 bases left in between. The CDR3 region has the DNA TGTGCCAGCAGCCCCGGGAGGGGCTATGGCTACACCTTC. This encodes CASSPGRGYGYTF.